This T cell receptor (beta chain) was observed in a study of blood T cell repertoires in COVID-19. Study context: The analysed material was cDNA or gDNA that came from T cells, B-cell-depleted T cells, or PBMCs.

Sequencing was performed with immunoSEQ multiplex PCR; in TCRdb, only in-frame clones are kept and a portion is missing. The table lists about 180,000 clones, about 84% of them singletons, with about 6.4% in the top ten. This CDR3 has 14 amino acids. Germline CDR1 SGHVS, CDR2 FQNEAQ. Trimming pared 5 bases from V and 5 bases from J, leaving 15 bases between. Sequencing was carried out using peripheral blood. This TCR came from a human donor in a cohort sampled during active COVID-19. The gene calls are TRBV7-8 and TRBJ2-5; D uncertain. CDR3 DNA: TGTGCCAGCAGCCCCCGACCTACCGGGGAGACCCAGTACTTC. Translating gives CASSPRPTGETQYF.